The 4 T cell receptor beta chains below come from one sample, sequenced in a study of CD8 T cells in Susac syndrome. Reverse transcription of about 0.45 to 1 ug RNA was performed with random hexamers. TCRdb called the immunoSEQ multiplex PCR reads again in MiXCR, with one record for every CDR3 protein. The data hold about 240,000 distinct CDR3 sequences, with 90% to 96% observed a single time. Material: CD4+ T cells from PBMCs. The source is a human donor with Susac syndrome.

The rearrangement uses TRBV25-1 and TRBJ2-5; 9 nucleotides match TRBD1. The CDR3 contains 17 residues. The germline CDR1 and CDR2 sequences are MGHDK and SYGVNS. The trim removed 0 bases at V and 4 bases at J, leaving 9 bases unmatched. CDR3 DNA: TGTGCCAGCAGTGAATATGGGGGACAGGGCGTAAGAGAGACCCAGTACTTC. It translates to CASSEYGGQGVRETQYF.

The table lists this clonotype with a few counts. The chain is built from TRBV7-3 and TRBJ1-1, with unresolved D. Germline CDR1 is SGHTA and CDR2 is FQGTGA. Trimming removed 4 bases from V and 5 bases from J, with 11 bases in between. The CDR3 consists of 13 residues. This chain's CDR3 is CASSSGMWTEAFF. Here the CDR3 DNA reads TGTGCCAGCAGCTCCGGGATGTGGACTGAAGCTTTCTTT.

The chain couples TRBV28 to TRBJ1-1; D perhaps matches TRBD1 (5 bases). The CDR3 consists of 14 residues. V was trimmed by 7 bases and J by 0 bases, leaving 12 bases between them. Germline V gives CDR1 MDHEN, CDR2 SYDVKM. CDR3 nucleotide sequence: TGTGCCAGCACCTCAGGGTCCATGAACACTGAAGCTTTCTTT. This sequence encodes CASTSGSMNTEAFF.

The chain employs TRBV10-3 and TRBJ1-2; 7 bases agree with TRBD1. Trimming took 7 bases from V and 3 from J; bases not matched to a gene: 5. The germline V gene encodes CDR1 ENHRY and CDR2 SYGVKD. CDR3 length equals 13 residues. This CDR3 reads CAITRGLDYGYTF. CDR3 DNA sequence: TGTGCCATCACGAGGGGGCTCGACTATGGCTACACCTTC.